The clone carrying this T cell receptor beta chain was seen ten or more times. Antigen: not known. These data originate in a study of T cell repertoires in cytomegalovirus infection. Overall study: Indications came from public TCR beta signatures; they pointed to CMV infection and to a matching HLA type. Study-wide results and caveats: There were HLA-C-restricted CMV-specific TCR beta clonotypes dominating the ex vivo response. The cumulative frequency of public TCR beta families identified carriers of CMV plus the relevant HLA.

The CDR3 consists of 15 residues. Germline values: CDR1 SEHNR, CDR2 FQNEAQ (reference sequence). With 5 bases clipped from V and 1 base from J, the junction kept 5 bases outside the gene matches. Using its own MiXCR run on the reads, TCRdb lists one record per CDR3 protein. The sample consists of 560,000 or so distinct CDR3 sequences, approximately 17% of them appearing once. Sequencing was done on a sample of CD8+ T cells from PBMCs. The sequence was collected from a human donor in good health (CMV status not recorded). Some clones in this sample may be carry-over from other donors' samples. The rearrangement joins TRBV7-9 to TRBJ1-5, with 7 bases that match TRBD1. CDR3 protein: CASSGEGASNQPQHF. The DNA of the CDR3 is TGTGCCAGCAGCGGAGAGGGGGCGAGCAATCAGCCCCAGCATTTT.